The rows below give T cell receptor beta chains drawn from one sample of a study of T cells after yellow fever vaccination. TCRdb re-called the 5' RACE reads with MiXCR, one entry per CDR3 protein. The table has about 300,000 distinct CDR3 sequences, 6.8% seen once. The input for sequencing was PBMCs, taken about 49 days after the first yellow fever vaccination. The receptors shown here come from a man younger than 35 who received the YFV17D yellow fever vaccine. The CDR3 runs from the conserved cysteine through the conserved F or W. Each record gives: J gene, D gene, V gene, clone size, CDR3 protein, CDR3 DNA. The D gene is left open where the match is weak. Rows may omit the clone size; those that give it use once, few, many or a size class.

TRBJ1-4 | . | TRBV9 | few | CASSVSQGDEKLFF | TGTGCCAGCAGCGTTTCTCAGGGAGATGAAAAACTGTTTTTT
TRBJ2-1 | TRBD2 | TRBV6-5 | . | CASSYMEGGAGESYNEQFF | TGTGCCAGCAGTTACATGGAGGGCGGGGCGGGGGAGTCCTACAATGAGCAGTTCTTC
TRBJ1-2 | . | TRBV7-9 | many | CASSSGSGYGYTF | TGTGCCAGCAGCTCCGGATCAGGTTATGGCTACACCTTC
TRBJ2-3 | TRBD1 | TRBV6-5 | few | CASSFTGVPTDTQYF | TGTGCCAGCAGTTTTACAGGGGTCCCCACAGATACGCAGTATTTT
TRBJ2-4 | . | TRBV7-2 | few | CASSPDPDSKNIQYF | TGTGCCAGCAGCCCCGACCCGGACAGCAAAAACATTCAGTACTTC
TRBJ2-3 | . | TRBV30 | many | CAWSVTAPGDTQYF | TGTGCCTGGAGTGTAACGGCCCCCGGAGATACGCAGTATTTT
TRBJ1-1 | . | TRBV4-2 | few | CASSQGRVGNTEAFF | TGTGCCAGCAGCCAGGGAAGGGTGGGGAACACTGAAGCTTTCTTT
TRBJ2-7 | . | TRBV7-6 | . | CASSVGRSSYEQYF | TGTGCCAGCAGCGTAGGACGTAGCTCCTACGAGCAGTACTTC
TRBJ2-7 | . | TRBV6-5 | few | CASSGAYYEQYF | TGTGCCAGCAGCGGGGCCTACTACGAGCAGTACTTC
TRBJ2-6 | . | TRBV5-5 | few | CASSYVGAGANVLTF | TGTGCCAGCAGCTACGTCGGGGCTGGGGCCAACGTCCTGACTTTC
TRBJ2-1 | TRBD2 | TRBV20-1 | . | CSALAGGYNEQFF | TGCAGTGCTCTTGCGGGGGGTTACAATGAGCAGTTCTTC
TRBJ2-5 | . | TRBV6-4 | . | CASGVCEGPQYF | TGTGCCAGCGGGGTCTGCGAGGGGCCCCAGTACTTC
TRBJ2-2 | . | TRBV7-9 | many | CASSIKDRTHTGELFF | TGTGCCAGCAGCATAAAAGACAGGACGCACACCGGGGAGCTGTTTTTT
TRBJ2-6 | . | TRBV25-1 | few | CASSGGEAGANVLTF | TGTGCCAGCAGTGGAGGGGAGGCTGGGGCCAACGTCCTGACTTTC
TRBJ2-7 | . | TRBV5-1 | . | CATTDGLSYEQYF | TGCGCCACTACGGACGGGTTATCCTACGAGCAGTACTTC
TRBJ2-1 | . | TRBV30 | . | CAWSVYYRGDRNNEQFF | TGTGCCTGGAGTGTATACTATCGAGGGGACCGTAACAATGAGCAGTTCTTC
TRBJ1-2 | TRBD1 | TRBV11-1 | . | CASSYSGRDRGRGNYGYTF | TGTGCCAGCAGCTATTCTGGACGGGACAGGGGGCGCGGCAACTATGGCTACACCTTC
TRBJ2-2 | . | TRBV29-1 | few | CSGTTENTGELFF | TGCAGCGGAACAACAGAGAACACCGGGGAGCTGTTTTTT
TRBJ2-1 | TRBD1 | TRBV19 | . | CASSWDRELGEQFF | TGTGCCAGTAGTTGGGACAGGGAGTTGGGTGAGCAGTTCTTC
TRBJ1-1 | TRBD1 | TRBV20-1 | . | CSARDDRDAEAFF | TGCAGTGCTAGGGACGACAGGGACGCTGAAGCTTTCTTT
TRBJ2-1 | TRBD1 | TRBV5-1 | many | CASRPRDRGSSYNEQFF | TGCGCCAGCAGACCGAGAGACAGGGGGAGCTCCTACAATGAGCAGTTCTTC
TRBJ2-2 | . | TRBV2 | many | CASGAHLNTGELFF | TGTGCCAGCGGGGCACACCTGAACACCGGGGAGCTGTTTTTT
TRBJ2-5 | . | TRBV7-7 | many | CASTATGQETQYF | TGTGCTAGCACCGCGACAGGCCAAGAGACCCAGTACTTC
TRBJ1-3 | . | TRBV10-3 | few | CAISAQPSSGNTIYF | TGTGCCATCAGTGCCCAGCCCAGCTCTGGAAACACCATATATTTT
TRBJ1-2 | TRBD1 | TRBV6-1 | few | CASSGPGQGSDYGYTF | TGTGCCAGCAGTGGGCCGGGACAGGGATCCGACTATGGCTACACCTTC
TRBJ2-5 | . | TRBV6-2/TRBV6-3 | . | CASTYSGTPQETQYF | TGTGCCAGCACTTACTCCGGGACACCCCAAGAGACCCAGTACTTC
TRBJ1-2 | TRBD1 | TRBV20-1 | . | CSATDRGYGYTF | TGCAGTGCAACCGACAGGGGCTATGGCTACACCTTC
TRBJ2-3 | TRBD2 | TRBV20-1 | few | CRFDSGGTDTQYF | TGCAGGTTCGATAGCGGGGGCACAGATACGCAGTATTTT
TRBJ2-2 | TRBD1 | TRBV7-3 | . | CASSWGQGGELFF | TGTGCCAGCAGCTGGGGACAGGGCGGGGAGCTGTTTTTT
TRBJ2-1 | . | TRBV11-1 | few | CASSSHGRTNSRLNEQFF | TGTGCCAGCAGCTCCCACGGTCGGACAAATTCCCGCCTCAATGAGCAGTTCTTC
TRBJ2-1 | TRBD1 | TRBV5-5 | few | CASSWETGAGGEQFF | TGTGCCAGCAGCTGGGAGACAGGGGCGGGTGGTGAGCAGTTCTTC
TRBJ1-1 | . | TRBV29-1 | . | CSVDRSPLNTEAFF | TGCAGCGTAGACAGGAGCCCCTTGAACACTGAAGCTTTCTTT
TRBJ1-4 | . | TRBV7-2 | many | CASSLLRGDEKLFF | TGTGCCAGCAGCCTACTTCGAGGAGATGAAAAACTGTTTTTT
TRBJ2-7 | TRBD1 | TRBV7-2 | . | CASSRDRMYEQYF | TGTGCCAGCAGCCGGGACAGGATGTACGAGCAGTACTTC
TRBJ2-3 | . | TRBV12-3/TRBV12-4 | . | CASSLSRWRADFADTQYF | TGTGCCAGCAGTTTATCTCGTTGGAGGGCAGACTTCGCAGATACGCAGTATTTT